These T cell receptor beta chains were read from a single sample in a study of neoadjuvant anti-PD-1 for oral cavity cancer. Data came from immunoSEQ multiplex PCR; TCRdb stores just in-frame clones and leaves some out. Of about 14,000 clones listed, roughly 70% are singletons. The sample in question was PBMCs, obtained after nivolumab (anti-PD-1) treatment. The source of these receptors is a person aged 35-79 years with oral cavity squamous cell carcinoma. CDR3s include the opening cysteine and the closing phenylalanine or tryptophan. Only part of the rows carry a size: once, few, many, or a class if the clone is expanded.

clone_size | j_call | v_call | cdr3_aa
medium-sized | TRBJ2-7 | TRBV2 | CASSERGRAYEQYF
few | TRBJ1-1 | TRBV6-1 | CASRDTLSTEAFF
once | TRBJ1-3 | TRBV29-1 | CSVRDGGNTIYF
- | TRBJ2-7 | TRBV30 | CAWSRGQGEQYF
few | TRBJ2-4 | TRBV5-4 | CASSLYGAIAKNIQYF
- | TRBJ1-1 | TRBV5-1 | CASSLGQVNTEAFF
few | TRBJ2-2 | TRBV9 | CASSVAARAGGNTGELFF
- | TRBJ2-7 | TRBV6-5 | CASKGVARYEQYF
few | TRBJ2-1 | TRBV7-3 | CASSLSSGASGYNEQFF
- | TRBJ2-1 | TRBV7-8 | CASSLGSGTAIGNEQFF